This is a list of T cell receptor beta chains from one sample in a study of cytomegalovirus exposure and HLA in healthy donors. Using immunoSEQ multiplex PCR, the repertoire was profiled, and TCRdb retains in-frame clones only, with some absent. The sample lists more than 140,000 clones, roughly 82% occurring once. Sequenced sample: PBMCs. The receptors shown here come from a man aged 30-40 years in good health and CMV-seropositive. CDR3s include the opening cysteine and the closing phenylalanine or tryptophan. D genes are given only for firm matches. Some rows have no size entry. The others give once, few or many, or a class for an expanded clone.

j_gene,abundance,d_gene,v_gene,CDR3aa,CDR3nt
TRBJ2-3,NA,TRBD1,TRBV6-5,CASWDRAITDTQYF,TGTGCCAGCTGGGACAGGGCAATCACAGATACGCAGTATTTT
TRBJ2-3,NA,TRBD2,TRBV11-2,CASSFRAGGVADTQYF,TGTGCCAGCAGTTTTCGAGCGGGGGGGGTCGCAGATACGCAGTATTTT
TRBJ1-6,NA,NA,TRBV4-1,CASSQDLDSTLHF,TGCGCCAGCAGCCAAGATCTGGACAGCACCCTCCACTTT
TRBJ2-1,once,TRBD2,TRBV19,CASSIEGRGGAYNEQFF,TGTGCCAGTAGTATAGAGGGGCGGGGGGGGGCTTACAATGAGCAGTTCTTC
TRBJ2-6,NA,NA,TRBV5-3,CAPPGDGANVLTF,TGTGCCCCCCCAGGGGACGGGGCCAACGTCCTGACTTTC
TRBJ1-5,NA,NA,TRBV28,CASKEGGGGDNQPQHF,TGTGCCAGCAAAGAGGGGGGGGGAGGGGATAACCAGCCCCAGCATTTT
TRBJ2-5,few,TRBD2,TRBV7-9,CASSLAEGVGLAEETQYF,TGTGCCAGCAGCTTAGCCGAAGGAGTAGGGCTAGCGGAAGAGACCCAGTACTTC
TRBJ1-6,NA,NA,TRBV6-5,CASSTYHNSPLHF,TGTGCCAGCAGTACCTATCATAATTCACCCCTCCACTTT
TRBJ2-5,NA,TRBD2,TRBV11-2,CASSFGTSGARGETQYF,TGTGCCAGCAGCTTTGGGACTAGCGGGGCGCGGGGGGAGACCCAGTACTTC
TRBJ2-5,few,TRBD2,TRBV6-1,CASSDLAGGPETQYF,TGTGCCAGCAGTGATTTAGCGGGGGGGCCGGAGACCCAGTACTTC
TRBJ2-6,NA,NA,TRBV28,CASSLRAGANVLTF,TGTGCCAGCAGTTTAAGAGCTGGGGCCAACGTCCTGACTTTC
TRBJ1-3,NA,TRBD1,TRBV4-1,CASRQGGGTGGRSGNTIYF,TGCGCCAGCAGGCAAGGAGGCGGGACAGGGGGAAGGTCTGGAAACACCATATATTTT
TRBJ2-2,NA,TRBD1,TRBV2,CASRGDRGWELFF,TGTGCCAGCAGGGGGGACAGGGGGTGGGAGCTGTTTTTT
TRBJ2-3,NA,NA,TRBV6-1,CASSESIAATDTQYF,TGTGCCAGCAGTGAGTCGATAGCGGCCACAGATACGCAGTATTTT
TRBJ1-4,once,TRBD1,TRBV28,CASSEYRGRREKLFF,TGTGCCAGCAGTGAATACAGGGGGCGAAGGGAAAAACTGTTTTTT
TRBJ2-1,NA,TRBD2,TRBV9,CASSGGLAGVNEQFF,TGTGCCAGCAGCGGGGGACTAGCGGGAGTCAATGAGCAGTTCTTC
TRBJ2-7,NA,NA,TRBV13,CASSVRQLSYEQYF,TGTGCCAGCAGCGTCCGACAGCTCTCCTACGAGCAGTACTTC
TRBJ2-1,NA,TRBD2,TRBV4-1,CASSQTGTSNEQFF,TGCGCCAGCAGCCAAACCGGGACTAGCAATGAGCAGTTCTTC
TRBJ2-1,NA,TRBD2,TRBV9,CASSRTGNSGGSRNEQFF,TGTGCCAGCAGCCGAACTGGTAATAGCGGGGGATCTAGGAATGAGCAGTTCTTC
TRBJ2-1,NA,TRBD1,TRBV5-1,CASSLVRTGYNEQFF,TGCGCCAGCAGCTTGGTAAGGACAGGGTACAATGAGCAGTTCTTC
TRBJ1-6,NA,NA,TRBV28,CASSPPRNSPLHF,TGTGCCAGCAGTCCACCCAGGAATTCACCCCTCCACTTT
TRBJ2-7,NA,NA,TRBV5-1,CASSFVAGNDYEQYF,TGCGCCAGCAGCTTTGTGGCAGGAAACGACTACGAGCAGTACTTC
TRBJ2-7,few,NA,TRBV4-1,CASSQEGAPYYEQYF,TGCGCCAGCAGCCAAGAGGGGGCCCCCTACTACGAGCAGTACTTC
TRBJ2-1,few,TRBD2,TRBV19,CASSILGTSGRNEQFF,TGTGCCAGTAGTATTCTCGGGACTAGCGGGAGGAATGAGCAGTTCTTC
TRBJ1-2,NA,TRBD1,TRBV20-1,CSGDRSYGYTF,TGCAGTGGGGACAGGAGCTATGGCTACACCTTC
TRBJ1-2,NA,TRBD1,TRBV6-5,CASSYSGTATRNTF,TGTGCCAGCAGTTACTCTGGGACAGCCACCCGGAACACCTTC
TRBJ2-3,NA,NA,TRBV5-1,CASNSGSTDTQYF,TGCGCCAGCAATTCGGGATCGACAGATACGCAGTATTTT
TRBJ1-1,NA,NA,TRBV29-1,CSVRGNTEAFF,TGCAGCGTGCGCGGAAACACTGAAGCTTTCTTT
TRBJ1-1,NA,NA,TRBV30,CAWSLDRNTEAFF,TGTGCCTGGAGCTTAGACAGGAACACTGAAGCTTTCTTT
TRBJ1-2,few,NA,TRBV10-3,CAISESNPGAGYGYTF,TGTGCCATCAGTGAGTCGAATCCGGGAGCGGGCTATGGCTACACCTTC
TRBJ2-1,NA,TRBD1,TRBV5-1,CASSLVNRGLSNEQFF,TGCGCCAGCAGCTTGGTAAACAGGGGGCTTAGCAATGAGCAGTTCTTC
TRBJ1-3,NA,TRBD1,TRBV2,CASSELGQAGNTIYF,TGTGCCAGCAGTGAATTAGGACAGGCTGGAAACACCATATATTTT
TRBJ2-5,NA,NA,TRBV2,CASMVDLGETQYF,TGTGCCAGCATGGTGGACTTAGGGGAGACCCAGTACTTC
TRBJ1-6,NA,TRBD1,TRBV6-6,CASSYSRQGARSPLHF,TGTGCCAGCAGTTACTCTAGACAGGGGGCACGATCACCCCTCCACTTT
TRBJ1-5,few,NA,TRBV27,CASSLSDLSNQPQHF,TGTGCCAGCAGTTTAAGCGATCTTAGCAATCAGCCCCAGCATTTT
TRBJ1-1,NA,NA,TRBV28,CASSQQDGTEAFF,TGTGCCAGCAGTCAACAGGATGGGACTGAAGCTTTCTTT
TRBJ1-1,NA,NA,TRBV6-6,CASRTTALNTEAFF,TGTGCCAGCAGGACGACAGCTTTGAACACTGAAGCTTTCTTT
TRBJ2-7,NA,NA,TRBV5-1,CASSLWTAGYEQYF,TGCGCCAGCAGCTTATGGACTGCCGGGTACGAGCAGTACTTC
TRBJ2-1,few,TRBD2,TRBV5-4,CASSYGGRAGNEQFF,TGTGCCAGCAGCTACGGCGGGAGGGCCGGGAATGAGCAGTTCTTC
TRBJ2-1,NA,NA,TRBV15,CATSRVARSYNEQFF,TGTGCCACCAGCAGAGTAGCGAGATCCTACAATGAGCAGTTCTTC
TRBJ2-7,NA,TRBD1,TRBV6-5,CASTPGKGATYEQYF,TGTGCCAGCACCCCCGGGAAGGGGGCTACCTACGAGCAGTACTTC
TRBJ2-5,NA,TRBD1,TRBV5-1,CASSSGQGETQYF,TGCGCCAGCAGCTCCGGACAGGGAGAGACCCAGTACTTC
TRBJ2-7,NA,NA,TRBV29-1,CSVAGQVYEQYF,TGCAGCGTTGCTGGACAAGTCTACGAGCAGTACTTC
TRBJ1-5,once,NA,TRBV9,CASSVGGRDQPQHF,TGTGCCAGCAGCGTAGGAGGGAGGGATCAGCCCCAGCATTTT
TRBJ2-7,NA,NA,TRBV28,CASSRMGGGYEQYF,TGTGCCAGCAGTCGTATGGGAGGCGGATACGAGCAGTACTTC
TRBJ2-3,NA,NA,TRBV4-1,CASSQDNTDTQYF,TGCGCCAGCAGCCAAGATAACACAGATACGCAGTATTTT
TRBJ2-1,NA,TRBD1,TRBV30,CAWRPSGGQGNYNEQFF,TGTGCCTGGAGACCCTCGGGGGGACAGGGGAACTACAATGAGCAGTTCTTC
TRBJ2-2,NA,NA,TRBV5-1,CASSFWLANTGELFF,TGCGCCAGCAGCTTCTGGCTAGCGAACACCGGGGAGCTGTTTTTT
TRBJ2-7,NA,TRBD2,TRBV7-2,CASSLDGGAYEQYF,TGTGCCAGCAGCTTAGATGGGGGGGCCTACGAGCAGTACTTC
TRBJ2-1,NA,TRBD2,TRBV7-9,CASSRSGTRANEQFF,TGTGCCAGCAGCCGCTCCGGGACTAGGGCCAATGAGCAGTTCTTC
TRBJ1-3,NA,NA,TRBV2,CASSLGLPGSGNTIYF,TGTGCCAGCAGCTTGGGACTTCCCGGCTCTGGAAACACCATATATTTT
TRBJ1-1,NA,TRBD1,TRBV28,CASTQTGGFTEAFF,TGTGCCAGCACCCAGACAGGGGGCTTTACTGAAGCTTTCTTT
TRBJ1-2,NA,NA,TRBV18,CASSPGQTQYYGYTF,TGTGCCAGCTCACCCGGACAGACTCAATACTATGGCTACACCTTC
TRBJ1-2,NA,TRBD1,TRBV6-1,CASSVGGQGAEGYTF,TGTGCCAGCAGTGTCGGGGGACAGGGGGCAGAGGGCTACACCTTC